The sample holds a few counts of the clone carrying this TCR beta chain. RNA transcripts were the template, and TCR beta CDR3 regions were amplified from them. Second-round multiplex PCR came after a first-round RT-PCR that employed HTBI primers. TCRdb called the multiplex PCR reads again in MiXCR, with one record for every CDR3 protein. The repertoire consists of about 550,000 distinct CDR3 sequences, with 35% to 40% occurring once and the leading ten covering approximately 4.1%. The data were taken from a study of Graves' ophthalmopathy and Graves' hyperthyroidism. Germline assignment: CDR1 ENHRY and CDR2 SYGVKD. The CDR3 sequence is 14 residues long. The ends lost 3 bases at V and 13 bases at J; junction bases unmatched: 14.

The chain is built from TRBV10-3 and TRBJ1-1; 7 nucleotides agree with TRBD1. The sample consisted of peripheral blood or thyroid tissue (not recorded which). The sequence was collected from an adult man with Graves' hyperthyroidism. The chain's CDR3 is CAISDYGQAPAGFF. DNA of the CDR3: TGTGCCATCAGTGATTACGGACAGGCACCGGCGGGTTTCTTT.